The 28 T cell receptor beta chains presented below share a single source sample, sequenced in a study of T cells in Graves' hyperthyroidism and ophthalmopathy. The CDR3 regions of TCR beta were amplified from RNA transcripts. First-round RT-PCR of the TCR CDR3 relied on the HTBI primer set. TCRdb reanalysed the multiplex PCR reads using MiXCR and keeps one entry per CDR3 protein. The sample has hundreds of thousands of distinct CDR3 sequences; approximately 13% are singletons. The sequencing sample was made of blood. The receptors stem from a woman aged 18-30 years with Graves' hyperthyroidism.

The CDR3 nucleotides are TGCAGCGTTGAAGAGACGGGGAAAGGAGTCTACGAGCAGTACTTC. Translating gives CSVEETGKGVYEQYF. The genes are TRBV29-1 and TRBJ2-7; possible D gene TRBD2, 5 bases. CDR1 SQVTM and CDR2 ANQGSEA come from the germline V gene. CDR3 length equals 15 residues. The germline V and J ends were trimmed by 0 bases and 3 bases, with 15 bases remaining between them.

The chain carries TRBV6-1 and TRBJ1-1; 8 nucleotides agree with TRBD1. Germline lookup yields CDR1 MNHNS and CDR2 SASEGT. The CDR3 sequence is 16 residues long. Trimming removed 6 bases from V and 3 bases from J; junction bases left unmatched: 12. CDR3 residues: CASRTESRGRDTEAFF. CDR3 DNA: TGTGCCAGCAGGACCGAGAGCAGGGGGCGCGACACTGAAGCTTTCTTT.

This clonotype has at least ten counts. The rearrangement links TRBV13 to TRBJ1-1; D gene uncertain. The germline V gene has CDR1 PRHDT and CDR2 FYEKMQ (reference sequence). Trimming left V 1 base short and J 1 base short, with 7 bases between. CDR3 length: 14 amino acids. CDR3 protein: CASSLARPNTEAFF. The CDR3 DNA sequence: TGTGCCAGCAGCTTAGCCAGGCCGAACACTGAAGCTTTCTTT.

The rearrangement links TRBV27 to TRBJ1-1, with D hard to call. CDR3 length: 16 amino acids. From germline, CDR1 is MNHEY and CDR2 SMNVEV (reference sequence). V was pared by 10 bases and J by 2 bases, with 23 bases between. Written as DNA, the CDR3 is TGTGCCACCCAACTAGAGGGCCCGGCACCTAACACTGAAGCTTTCTTT. Encoded protein: CATQLEGPAPNTEAFF.

This clonotype was seen at least ten times. This rearrangement joins TRBV5-1 to TRBJ2-2, with TRBD2 matching over 9 bases. The CDR3 sequence is 16 residues long. Unmatched junction bases numbered 7, after V lost 0 bases and J lost 7 bases. Germline CDR1 is SGHRS and CDR2 is YFSETQ. This CDR3 is CASSLDGGRAGGELFF. The CDR3 DNA reads as TGCGCCAGCAGCTTGGATGGCGGGAGGGCCGGCGGGGAGCTGTTTTTT.

The gene calls are TRBV18 and TRBJ1-6; 8 bases align to TRBD1. Looked up from germline, CDR1 is KGHSH and CDR2 is LQKENI. The length of the CDR3 is 14 residues. J lost 12 bases, V lost 6 bases, and 10 bases had no gene match. CDR3 in DNA: TGTGCCAGCTCGGAGAACGCAGGGGGCGAACCCCTCCACTTT. Encoded protein: CASSENAGGEPLHF. The full variable domain, rest sourced from reference TRBV18 and TRBJ1-6, is NAGVMQNPRHLVRRRGQEARLRCSPMKGHSHVYWYRQLPEEGLKFMVYLQKENIIDESGMPKERFSAEFPKEGPSILRIQQVVRGDSAAYFCASSENAGGEPLHFGNGTRLTVT.

Only a few counts were recorded for this clonotype. The chain employs TRBV9 and TRBJ1-2; TRBD1 might be the D (6 bases). The V gene's germline CDR1 is SGDLS and CDR2 YYNGEE. Between the trimmed V and J ends, which lost 7 bases and 5 bases, there was a span of 12 bases. The length of the CDR3 is 12 residues. CDR3 residues: CASRDISYGYTF. The CDR3 DNA reads TGTGCCAGCCGGGACATATCATATGGCTACACCTTC.

At least ten counts were recorded for this clonotype. The CDR3 sequence: CASRTGGTDTQYF. CDR3 coding DNA: TGTGCCAGCAGGACGGGGGGCACAGATACGCAGTATTTT. The rearrangement joins TRBV12-3 or TRBV12-4 to TRBJ2-3; weak D call: TRBD2 (6 bases). Trimming left V 6 bases short and J 1 base short, with 8 bases between. CDR3 length equals 13 residues.

The gene calls are TRBV24-1 and TRBJ2-5, with D tentatively TRBD1 (5 bases). Trimming took off 2 bases at V and 2 bases at J, with 11 bases between the two ends. The CDR3 is 15 residues long. Germline V lookup: CDR1 KGHDR, CDR2 SFDVKD. CDR3 sequence: CATSDSRQSQETQYF. CDR3 nucleotide sequence: TGTGCCACCAGTGATTCCCGACAGTCTCAAGAGACCCAGTACTTC.

This clonotype appeared many times. The rearrangement joins TRBV28 to TRBJ1-2; no firm D call. The V and J ends lost 8 bases and 0 bases respectively, with 10 bases between them. The CDR3 runs 13 residues. Per germline, CDR1 MDHEN and CDR2 SYDVKM. The CDR3 DNA reads as TGTGCCAGCGGACTTACCTCTAACTATGGCTACACCTTC. It encodes CASGLTSNYGYTF.

The chain links TRBV6-2 or TRBV6-3 to TRBJ2-2; TRBD2 matches at 10 bases. Trimming took 5 bases from V and 3 from J; bases not matched to a gene: 9. Germline CDR1 is MNHEY and CDR2 is SVGEGT. CDR3 size: 17 residues. The CDR3 DNA is TGTGCCAGCAGTGACGAGGCTAGCGGGAGCCACACCGGGGAGCTGTTTTTT. This gives the protein CASSDEASGSHTGELFF.

This clonotype was detected many times. The chain joins TRBV5-6 to TRBJ2-7; TRBD1 aligns across 8 bases. The ends lost 4 bases at V and 6 bases at J; junction bases unmatched: 12. The germline gives CDR1 SGHDT, CDR2 YYEEEE. The CDR3 covers 15 residues. The CDR3 reads CASSVSGTGLVEQYF. CDR3 coding DNA: TGTGCCAGCAGCGTATCCGGGACAGGCCTCGTCGAGCAGTACTTC.

In this sample, this clonotype turned up many times. The chain joins TRBV12-3 or TRBV12-4 to TRBJ1-2, with a weak D call TRBD1 (5 bases). This CDR3 has 14 amino acids. V was cut by 3 bases and J by 3 bases, with 11 bases left in between. The CDR3 loop reads CASSLGDRDYGYTF. CDR3 DNA sequence: TGTGCCAGCAGTTTGGGGGATCGGGACTATGGCTACACCTTC.

J is TRBJ2-5 and V is TRBV24-1; TRBD1 matches at 8 bases. J was trimmed by 9 bases and V by 4 bases; bases with no gene match: 9. In germline, CDR1 is KGHDR, CDR2 SFDVKD. The CDR3 runs 14 residues. As DNA, the CDR3 is TGTGCCACCAGTGAATCTCCGGGACAGGTCCCCCAGTACTTC. Translation gives CATSESPGQVPQYF.

This clonotype was seen at least ten times. This chain connects TRBV11-2 to TRBJ2-1, with D unresolved. Germline CDR1 is SGHAT and CDR2 is FQNNGV. Trimming took off 4 bases at V and 5 bases at J, with 12 bases between the two ends. The CDR3 totals 14 residues. CDR3 nucleotide sequence: TGTGCCAGCAGCTCACAAGAAAACAACAATGAGCAGTTCTTC. Translated: CASSSQENNNEQFF.

There are many counts of this clonotype. CDR3 sequence: CASSPIDYNEQFF. CDR3 nucleotide sequence: TGTGCCAGCTCACCAATCGACTACAATGAGCAGTTCTTC. J is TRBJ2-1 and V is TRBV18; unclear D gene. V was clipped by 2 bases and J by 3 bases, with 5 bases between them. The CDR3 runs 13 residues. Germline V gives CDR1 KGHSH, CDR2 LQKENI. The variable domain in full, with the rest retrieved from reference TRBV18 and TRBJ2-1, is NAGVMQNPRHLVRRRGQEARLRCSPMKGHSHVYWYRQLPEEGLKFMVYLQKENIIDESGMPKERFSAEFPKEGPSILRIQQVVRGDSAAYFCASSPIDYNEQFFGPGTRLTVL.

The chain recombines TRBV19 with TRBJ2-5, with D perhaps matching TRBD1 or TRBD2 (5 bases each). Germline assignment: CDR1 LNHDA and CDR2 SQIVND (reference sequence). Between the trimmed V and J ends, which lost 4 bases and 0 bases, there was a span of 21 bases. The CDR3 length is 18 residues. CDR3 sequence (DNA): TGTGCCAGTAGTACCCGTCCCTTAGGGACGCCGTACCAAGAGACCCAGTACTTC. Its protein is CASSTRPLGTPYQETQYF.

Many counts were recorded for this clonotype. The rearrangement uses TRBV2 and TRBJ1-2; TRBD1 is a possible D gene (5 bases). Looked up from germline, CDR1 is SNHLY and CDR2 is FYNNEI. The V gene lost 3 bases and the J gene lost 2 bases, with 10 bases spanning the gap. The CDR3 has 14 residues. The CDR3 DNA reads TGTGCCAGCAGTGACTGGGGGAGAAACTATGGCTACACCTTC. Amino acids: CASSDWGRNYGYTF.

The chain links TRBV12-3 or TRBV12-4 to TRBJ2-4; unclear D gene. There are 14 residues in the CDR3. Trimming took 2 bases from V and 0 from J, leaving 5 bases between them. The CDR3: CASSLREAKNIQYF. Written as DNA, the CDR3 is TGTGCCAGCAGTTTACGAGAAGCCAAAAACATTCAGTACTTC.

This clonotype was seen a few times. At one end, the junction sequence differs from germline, possibly due to a read error. The J gene is TRBJ2-3, the V gene TRBV3-1, with D perhaps matching TRBD1 (6 bases). CDR1 and CDR2 (germline): LGHDT, YNNKEL (reference sequence). The CDR3 consists of 16 residues. This chain's CDR3 is CASSRGPGQFTDTQYF. The CDR3 DNA reads as TGCGCCAGCAGCCGTGGCCCCGGACAGTTCACAGATACGCAGTATTTT.

This clonotype was observed at least ten times. The rearrangement uses TRBV6-1 and TRBJ1-5; tentatively, D is TRBD1 (6 bases). The germline V gene has CDR1 MNHNS and CDR2 SASEGT. Trimming took 2 bases from V and 6 from J, leaving 14 bases between them. The CDR3 is 15 amino acids. The CDR3 DNA follows: TGTGCCAGCAGTGAACTCGGGGGGGCCTCTCAGCCCCAGCATTTT. This encodes CASSELGGASQPQHF.

V gene TRBV28 combines with J gene TRBJ2-7; possibly TRBD2 for D (6 bases). CDR3 length: 18 amino acids. V lost 5 bases and J 2 bases, leaving 25 bases between the germline ends. Germline V CDR1 and CDR2: MDHEN, SYDVKM. Here the CDR3 reads CASSPLPRTTRSAYEQYF. Written as DNA, the CDR3 is TGTGCCAGCAGTCCACTCCCTCGGACTACCCGGAGTGCCTACGAGCAGTACTTC.

The gene calls are TRBV5-1 and TRBJ2-5; 8 bases are shared with TRBD2. The CDR3 contains 15 residues. Germline V gene lookup returns CDR1 SGHRS and CDR2 YFSETQ. Unmatched junction bases numbered 9, after V lost 4 bases and J lost 4 bases. The CDR3: CASSQIPSGGETQYF. The CDR3 DNA reads as TGCGCCAGCAGCCAAATCCCCAGCGGGGGAGAGACCCAGTACTTC.

In its sample, this clonotype was seen many times. The chain is built from TRBV20-1 and TRBJ1-1, with TRBD1 as a possible D gene (6 bases). Per the germline V gene, CDR1 is DFQATT and CDR2 is SNEGSKA (reference sequence). The length of the CDR3 is 15 residues. With 3 bases removed from V and 1 base from J, the gap between germline ends came to 15 bases. CDR3 region: CSASSATGGNTEAFF. The CDR3 nucleotides are TGCAGTGCTAGCTCGGCGACAGGTGGGAACACTGAAGCTTTCTTT.

This clonotype was counted between two and nine times. The rearrangement joins TRBV6-1 to TRBJ1-5; D call uncertain. The CDR3 spans 15 residues. Trimming pared 1 base from V and 0 bases from J, leaving 7 bases between. Germline CDR1 is MNHNS and CDR2 is SASEGT. The CDR3 sequence: CASSEGMHSNQPQHF. CDR3 DNA sequence: TGTGCCAGCAGTGAAGGCATGCATAGCAATCAGCCCCAGCATTTT.

V usage is TRBV7-3 and J usage is TRBJ1-1, with D maybe TRBD1 (5 bases). The CDR3 totals 15 residues. The ends were cut back, 4 bases at V and 1 base at J, with 13 bases in the middle. The V gene's germline CDR1 is SGHTA and CDR2 FQGTGA. This CDR3 is CASSSSGTPNTEAFF. The CDR3 coding sequence is TGTGCCAGCAGCTCCTCCGGGACCCCGAACACTGAAGCTTTCTTT. Together with reference TRBV7-3 and TRBJ1-1, the CDR3 gives the full variable domain: GAGVSQTPSNKVTEKGKYVELRCDPISGHTALYWYRQSLGQGPEFLIYFQGTGAADDSGLPNDRFFAVRPEGSVSTLKIQRTERGDSAVYLCASSSSGTPNTEAFFGQGTRLTVV.

This clonotype has a count of ten or more. The chain is built from TRBV20-1 and TRBJ2-1; D possibly corresponds to TRBD2 (6 bases). The CDR3 extends over 16 amino acids. V lost 2 bases, J lost 1 base, and 15 bases lay in between. In germline, CDR1 is DFQATT, CDR2 SNEGSKA (reference sequence). CDR3: CSARSLTRESYNEQFF. The CDR3 DNA reads as TGCAGTGCTAGAAGCCTGACCCGGGAGTCCTACAATGAGCAGTTCTTC.

This clonotype was seen many times. This chain links TRBV20-1 with TRBJ2-7, with 9 nucleotides matching TRBD1. The CDR3 contains 15 residues. V gave up 0 bases and J gave up 2 bases; unmatched junction bases: 5. CDR1 and CDR2 from the germline V gene are DFQATT and SNEGSKA (reference sequence). The CDR3 region has the DNA TGCAGTGCTAGAGATGGGGGACAGGGCACCTACGAGCAGTACTTC. This gives the protein CSARDGGQGTYEQYF.